Listed here are 30 T cell receptor beta chains from one sample, sequenced in a study of human T cells and chemical hapten exposure. Indicated time point: pre-sensitization, week 0. Treatment here: therapeutic diphenylcyclopropenone sensitization with weekly scalp DPC. MiXCR, run by TCRdb on the RACE reads, gives a single entry per CDR3 protein. The sample has about 74,000 distinct CDR3 sequences, 11% to 15% seen once. This specimen consisted of whole blood, obtained in connection with sensitization to the hapten diphenylcyclopropenone (DPC). All receptors come from a woman aged 45-60 years with alopecia areata. Some clones in this sample may be carry-over from other donors' samples.

This clonotype was found many times. One end of the junction varies from germline; a read error may be responsible. V is TRBV27 and J is TRBJ1-1, with 10 bases lining up with TRBD1. From germline, CDR1 is MNHEY and CDR2 SMNVEV (reference sequence). The CDR3 extends over 13 amino acids. In nucleotides, the CDR3 is TGTGCCAGCAGTTTACGACAGGGGGCTGAGGCTTTCTTT. This translates into CASSLRQGAEAFF.

V usage is TRBV3-1 and J usage is TRBJ2-7; D not resolved. This CDR3 spans 17 amino acids. The V and J ends lost 1 base and 13 bases respectively, with 29 bases between them. CDR1 and CDR2 (germline): LGHDT, YNNKEL (reference sequence). CDR3 region: CASSQAFGGGPARPPYF. As DNA, the CDR3 is TGTGCCAGCAGCCAAGCCTTTGGCGGCGGACCGGCACGCCCCCCATACTTC.

This clonotype came up a few times. The chain uses TRBV20-1 and TRBJ1-2, with D hard to call. V was clipped by 0 bases and J by 4 bases, with 12 bases between them. Germline CDR1 DFQATT, CDR2 SNEGSKA (reference sequence). This CDR3 region has 14 residues. The CDR3 here is CSARDLGRPYGYTF. As DNA, the CDR3 is TGCAGTGCTAGAGATTTGGGCAGACCCTATGGCTACACCTTC.

This clonotype was recorded a few times. V is TRBV11-2 and J is TRBJ2-3; 11 bases fit TRBD2. The length of the CDR3 is 16 residues. V trimming: 3 bases; J trimming: 3 bases; junction bases outside the gene matches: 5. CDR1 is SGHAT, CDR2 FQNNGV, per germline. CDR3 loop: CASSLGRLAGTDTQYF. In DNA form, the CDR3 reads TGTGCCAGCAGCTTGGGCCGACTAGCGGGGACAGATACGCAGTATTTT.

J is TRBJ2-2 and V is TRBV20-1; 12 positions match TRBD2. Per the germline V gene, CDR1 is DFQATT and CDR2 is SNEGSKA (reference sequence). The CDR3 is 20 residues long. The junction had 16 bases not matched to a gene; V was cut back by 0 bases and J by 5 bases. The CDR3: CSARDPSNRLAGVRTGELFF. The CDR3, as DNA: TGCAGTGCTAGAGACCCCTCTAATAGACTAGCGGGAGTTAGGACCGGGGAGCTGTTTTTT.

This clonotype has at least ten counts. The chain employs TRBV18 and TRBJ2-5; 7 bases fit TRBD1. V lost 4 bases to trimming and J lost 3 bases; unmatched junction nucleotides: 8. The CDR3 totals 15 residues. The germline gives CDR1 KGHSH, CDR2 LQKENI. The CDR3 nucleotides are TGTGCCAGCTCACACCGGGACAGAACCGAAGAGACCCAGTACTTC. As protein: CASSHRDRTEETQYF.

The J gene is TRBJ2-3, the V gene TRBV20-1; 14 nucleotides align to TRBD2. This CDR3 has 18 amino acids. V lost 3 bases and J lost 2; bases outside the gene matches: 10. CDR1 and CDR2 from the germline V gene are DFQATT and SNEGSKA (reference sequence). The CDR3 nucleotides are TGCAGTGCTAGTCCCCAGGGACTAGCGGGAGCTATCACAGATACGCAGTATTTT. It yields the protein CSASPQGLAGAITDTQYF.

The chain recombines TRBV20-1 with TRBJ2-3; D call uncertain. CDR1 and CDR2 from the germline V gene are DFQATT and SNEGSKA (reference sequence). Trimming pared 6 bases from V and 3 bases from J, leaving 10 bases between. The CDR3 sequence is 12 residues long. CDR3 bases: TGCAGTGCACCAACAGAAACAGATACGCAGTATTTT. Amino acids: CSAPTETDTQYF.

About this clonotype: Germline and junction disagree at one end, which may indicate a read error. The CDR3 region is CASSPGQSSNEQFF. The CDR3, as DNA: TGTGCCAGCAGTCCGGGACAGTCCTCCAATGAGCAGTTCTTC. The chain recombines TRBV5-5 with TRBJ2-1, with 7 bases lining up with TRBD1. The germline CDR1 and CDR2 sequences are SGHKS and YYEKEE (reference sequence). The CDR3 length is 14 residues.

The chain carries TRBV10-1 and TRBJ1-2; a possible D gene is TRBD1 (6 bases). Trimming took off 7 bases at V and 5 bases at J, with 14 bases between the two ends. Germline assignment: CDR1 WNHNN and CDR2 SYGVQD (reference sequence). The CDR3 contains 13 residues. The CDR3 nucleotides are TGCGCCAGCACCGATAAGGGGGTGTATGGCTACACCTTC. This encodes CASTDKGVYGYTF.

This chain links TRBV18 with TRBJ2-3; D is possibly TRBD1 or TRBD2 (5 bases each). CDR1 and CDR2 from the germline V gene are KGHSH and LQKENI. V was pared by 4 bases and J by 0 bases, with 14 bases between. The CDR3 has 16 residues. Written as DNA, the CDR3 is TGTGCCAGCTCACTGTCCGGGACGGTGAGCACAGATACGCAGTATTTT. Protein sequence: CASSLSGTVSTDTQYF.

In its sample, this clonotype was seen a few times. This sequence joins TRBV7-2 and TRBJ1-2, with D unclear. The CDR3 runs 13 residues. V was cut by 5 bases and J by 5 bases, with 12 bases left in between. CDR1 and CDR2 (germline): SGHTA, FQGNSA. CDR3 in amino acids: CASSPVSGYGYTF. CDR3 DNA: TGTGCCAGCAGCCCCGTCAGCGGTTATGGCTACACCTTC.

The chain is built from TRBV28 and TRBJ2-1; 7 nucleotides match TRBD1. V was pared by 3 bases and J by 9 bases, with 8 bases of the junction left unmatched. The CDR3 runs to 14 residues. Germline CDR1 MDHEN, CDR2 SYDVKM. The chain's CDR3 is CASSFGTDQSEQFF. The DNA for the CDR3 is TGTGCCAGCAGTTTTGGGACAGACCAAAGTGAGCAGTTCTTC.

This clonotype was seen at least ten times. V gene TRBV7-6 combines with J gene TRBJ1-1; the D gene is possibly TRBD1 (5 bases). The CDR3 extends over 12 amino acids. In germline, CDR1 is SGHVS, CDR2 FNYEAQ. The V end lost 10 bases, the J end lost 4 bases, and 13 bases lay between the germline ends. CDR3 region: CATGGVRTEAFF. The DNA of the CDR3 is TGTGCCACCGGAGGGGTTCGCACTGAAGCTTTCTTT.

This clonotype has a count of ten or more. The rearrangement links TRBV20-1 to TRBJ1-4; possible D gene TRBD1, 6 bases. Trimming cost V 2 bases and J 7 bases, with 11 bases left between them. CDR1 and CDR2 from the germline V gene are DFQATT and SNEGSKA (reference sequence). CDR3 length: 13 residues. The CDR3 here is CSARIQGSEKLFF. The CDR3 nucleotides read TGCAGTGCTAGAATCCAGGGGAGTGAAAAACTGTTTTTT.

This clonotype was observed a few times. The chain is built from TRBV12-3 or TRBV12-4 and TRBJ1-3; 8 bases align to TRBD1. V was clipped by 6 bases and J by 2 bases; unmatched bases: 3. The CDR3 consists of 14 residues. In nucleotides, the CDR3 is TGTGCCAGCAGATTGACAGGGGCTGGAAACACCATATATTTT. Its protein is CASRLTGAGNTIYF.

The sample holds a few counts of this clonotype. This chain uses TRBV5-4 with TRBJ2-7; TRBD1 matches 8 bases. The CDR3 contains 15 residues. Germline V gene sequence: CDR1 SGHNT, CDR2 YYREEE (reference sequence). Trimming at V came to 1 base and at J to 2 bases, leaving 5 bases not matched to a gene. The CDR3 region is CASSLKGQDTYEQYF. CDR3 sequence (DNA): TGTGCCAGCAGCTTGAAGGGACAGGATACCTACGAGCAGTACTTC.

This clonotype was counted a few times. The J gene is TRBJ2-5, the V gene TRBV7-7; maybe TRBD2 (5 bases). Germline-derived CDR1 and CDR2 are SSHAT and FNYEAQ (reference sequence). V was shortened by 5 bases and J by 0 bases, with 7 bases between the two germline ends. The CDR3 contains 13 residues. In DNA form, the CDR3 reads TGTGCCAGCAGCCAGACTAACCAAGAGACCCAGTACTTC. Translated: CASSQTNQETQYF.

Only a few counts were recorded for this clonotype. The V gene is TRBV20-1, the J gene TRBJ2-5, with 7 nucleotides matching TRBD2. The CDR3 is made up of 13 amino acids. Germline trimming cut 1 base from V and 5 bases from J; bases unmatched to any gene: 4. In germline, CDR1 is DFQATT, CDR2 SNEGSKA (reference sequence). The CDR3 reads CSARVSGTETQYF. CDR3 bases: TGCAGTGCTAGAGTGAGCGGGACGGAGACCCAGTACTTC.

The gene calls are TRBV15 and TRBJ2-2; 8 bases agree with TRBD2. Germline CDR1 reads LNHNV; CDR2 reads YYDKDF (reference sequence). The CDR3 is made up of 13 amino acids. Trimming at V came to 2 bases and at J to 7 bases, leaving 0 bases not matched to a gene. The CDR3, as DNA: TGTGCCACCAGCAGACTAGCGGGCGGGGAGCTGTTTTTT. The encoded protein is CATSRLAGGELFF.

This chain links TRBV28 with TRBJ2-3; D is unresolved. Looked up from germline, CDR1 is MDHEN and CDR2 is SYDVKM. This CDR3 has 14 amino acids. V was pared by 4 bases and J by 5 bases, with 13 bases between. This chain's CDR3 is CASSSSAAVDTQYF. The CDR3 bases are TGTGCCAGCAGTTCCTCGGCGGCGGTAGATACGCAGTATTTT.

This clonotype was picked up many times. V is TRBV20-1 and J is TRBJ2-3; D not certain. V lost 1 base and J lost 6, with 11 bases in between. Germline V CDR1 and CDR2: DFQATT, SNEGSKA (reference sequence). The CDR3 covers 13 residues. CDR3 region: CSARVSRRDTQYF. In DNA form, the CDR3 reads TGCAGTGCTAGAGTCTCTCGTAGGGATACGCAGTATTTT.

The chain has TRBV4-2 and TRBJ2-3; 9 bases are shared with TRBD2. Unmatched junction bases numbered 5, after V lost 3 bases and J lost 4 bases. The CDR3 has 15 residues. The V gene's germline CDR1 is LGHNA and CDR2 YNFKEQ. Here the CDR3 DNA reads TGTGCCAGCAGCCATTCTAGCGGGATGGCAGATACGCAGTATTTT. Translation gives CASSHSSGMADTQYF.

The chain is built from TRBV28 and TRBJ2-1, with 7 bases matching TRBD1. The CDR3 has 15 amino acids. Germline V CDR1 and CDR2: MDHEN, SYDVKM. Trimming took 5 bases from V and 2 from J; bases not matched to a gene: 6. For the CDR3, the DNA is TGTGCCAGCAGTCCGACAGGGCTTACCTACAATGAGCAGTTCTTC. Amino acid sequence: CASSPTGLTYNEQFF.

The CDR3 protein is CASSALTAGSNEQFF. The CDR3 bases are TGTGCCAGCAGCGCCTTGACGGCAGGGTCCAATGAGCAGTTCTTC. V and J are TRBV11-2 and TRBJ2-1, with D possibly matching TRBD1 (5 bases). CDR1 SGHAT and CDR2 FQNNGV come from the germline V gene. The CDR3 is 15 residues long. Trimming removed 5 bases from V and 6 bases from J, with 17 bases in between.

This clonotype came up many times. The V and J genes are TRBV20-1 and TRBJ1-5; D unresolved. The V and J ends lost 1 base and 0 bases respectively, with 13 bases between them. CDR3 length: 16 amino acids. Per the germline V gene, CDR1 is DFQATT and CDR2 is SNEGSKA (reference sequence). The chain's CDR3 is CSARGTSTASNQPQHF. In DNA, the CDR3 is TGCAGTGCTAGAGGTACCTCGACGGCTAGCAATCAGCCCCAGCATTTT.

Only a few counts were recorded for this clonotype. This rearrangement joins TRBV7-9 to TRBJ2-4, with TRBD1 matching 11 bases. J lost 12 bases, V lost 5 bases, and 12 bases had no gene match. The CDR3 loop spans 15 amino acids. CDR1 and CDR2 (germline): SEHNR, FQNEAQ (reference sequence). The CDR3 DNA reads as TGTGCCAGCAGCCACGGGACAGGGGGTCATAGGGGTCAGTACTTC. Its protein is CASSHGTGGHRGQYF.

This clonotype was seen a handful of times. The CDR3 reads CASSPRRGEGPQHF. In DNA form, the CDR3 reads TGTGCCAGCAGCCCCCGGCGGGGGGAAGGGCCCCAGCATTTT. J is TRBJ1-5 and V is TRBV11-2, with D tentatively TRBD1 (5 bases). This CDR3 comprises 14 residues. CDR1 is SGHAT, CDR2 FQNNGV, per germline. Trimming removed 5 bases from V and 9 bases from J, with 17 bases in between.

The chain joins TRBV9 to TRBJ1-1; D is unclear. This CDR3 spans 13 amino acids. CDR1 is SGDLS and CDR2 is YYNGEE in the germline V gene. The ends were cut back, 0 bases at V and 8 bases at J, with 11 bases in the middle. As DNA, the CDR3 is TGTGCCAGCAGCGTAGAAGCAATAGGGGAAGCTTTCTTT. Translating it yields CASSVEAIGEAFF.

The chain couples TRBV7-6 to TRBJ2-7, with D possibly matching TRBD2 (5 bases). The CDR3 has 14 amino acids. Germline values: CDR1 SGHVS, CDR2 FNYEAQ. The ends were cut back, 2 bases at V and 6 bases at J, with 14 bases in the middle. The CDR3 DNA is TGTGCCAGCAGCTTACAGGTCTTTGCGGGCGAGCAGTACTTC. Its protein is CASSLQVFAGEQYF.